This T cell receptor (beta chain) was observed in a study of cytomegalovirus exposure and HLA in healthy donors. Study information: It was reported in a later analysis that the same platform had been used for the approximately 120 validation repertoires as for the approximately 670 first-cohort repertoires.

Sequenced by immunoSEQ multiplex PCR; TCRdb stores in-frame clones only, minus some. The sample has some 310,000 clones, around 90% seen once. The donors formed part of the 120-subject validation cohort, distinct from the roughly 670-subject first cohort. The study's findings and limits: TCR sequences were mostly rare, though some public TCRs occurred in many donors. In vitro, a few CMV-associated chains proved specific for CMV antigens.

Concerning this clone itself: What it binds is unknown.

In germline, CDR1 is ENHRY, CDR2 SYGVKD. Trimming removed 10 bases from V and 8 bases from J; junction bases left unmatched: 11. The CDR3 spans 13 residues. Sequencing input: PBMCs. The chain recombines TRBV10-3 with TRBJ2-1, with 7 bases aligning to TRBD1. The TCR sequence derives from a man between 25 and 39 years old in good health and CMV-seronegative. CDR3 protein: CATSDRSIYEQFF. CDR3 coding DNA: TGTGCCACCTCGGACAGGTCGATTTATGAGCAGTTCTTC.